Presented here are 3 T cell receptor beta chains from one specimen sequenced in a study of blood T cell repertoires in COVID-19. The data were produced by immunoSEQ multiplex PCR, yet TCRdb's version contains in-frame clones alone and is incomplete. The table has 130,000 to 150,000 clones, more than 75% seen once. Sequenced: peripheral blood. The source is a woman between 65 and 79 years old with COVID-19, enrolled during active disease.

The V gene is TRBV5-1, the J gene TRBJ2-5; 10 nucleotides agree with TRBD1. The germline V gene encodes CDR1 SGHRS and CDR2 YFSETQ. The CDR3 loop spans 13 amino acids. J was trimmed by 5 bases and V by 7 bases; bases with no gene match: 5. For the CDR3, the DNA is TGCGCCAGCTCGACAGGGGGCGGGGAGACCCAGTACTTC. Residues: CASSTGGGETQYF. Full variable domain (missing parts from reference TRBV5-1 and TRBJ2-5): KAGVTQTPRYLIKTRGQQVTLSCSPISGHRSVSWYQQTPGQGLQFLFEYFSETQRNKGNFPGRFSGRQFSNSRSEMNVSTLELGDSALYLCASSTGGGETQYFGPGTRLLVL.

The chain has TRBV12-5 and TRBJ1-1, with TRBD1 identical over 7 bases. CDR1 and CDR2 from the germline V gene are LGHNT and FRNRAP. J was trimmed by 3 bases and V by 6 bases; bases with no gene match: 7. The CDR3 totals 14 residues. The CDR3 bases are TGTGCTAGTGGACTCGAACAGGGGTACACTGAAGCTTTCTTT. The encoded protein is CASGLEQGYTEAFF.

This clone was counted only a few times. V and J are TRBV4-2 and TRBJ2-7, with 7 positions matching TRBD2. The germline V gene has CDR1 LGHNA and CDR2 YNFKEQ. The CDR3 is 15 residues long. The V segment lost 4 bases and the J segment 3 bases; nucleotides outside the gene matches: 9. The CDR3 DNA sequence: TGTGCCAGCAGCCGGGCAGGGACTATGGACTACGAGCAGTACTTC. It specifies CASSRAGTMDYEQYF.